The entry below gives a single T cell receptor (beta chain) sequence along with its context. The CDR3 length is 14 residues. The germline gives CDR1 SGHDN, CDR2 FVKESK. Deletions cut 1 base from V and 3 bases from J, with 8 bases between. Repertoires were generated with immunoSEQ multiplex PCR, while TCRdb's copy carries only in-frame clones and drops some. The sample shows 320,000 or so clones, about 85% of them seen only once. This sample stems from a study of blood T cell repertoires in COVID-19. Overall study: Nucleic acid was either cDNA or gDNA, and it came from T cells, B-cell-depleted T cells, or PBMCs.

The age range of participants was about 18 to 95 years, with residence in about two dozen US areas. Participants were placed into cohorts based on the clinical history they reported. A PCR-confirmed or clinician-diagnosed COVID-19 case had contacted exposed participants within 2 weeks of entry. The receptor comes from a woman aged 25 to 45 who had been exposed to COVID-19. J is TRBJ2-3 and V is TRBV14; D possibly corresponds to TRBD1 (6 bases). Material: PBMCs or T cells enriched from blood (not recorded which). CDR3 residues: CASSQGQETDTQYF. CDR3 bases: TGTGCCAGCAGCCAAGGACAGGAAACAGATACGCAGTATTTT.